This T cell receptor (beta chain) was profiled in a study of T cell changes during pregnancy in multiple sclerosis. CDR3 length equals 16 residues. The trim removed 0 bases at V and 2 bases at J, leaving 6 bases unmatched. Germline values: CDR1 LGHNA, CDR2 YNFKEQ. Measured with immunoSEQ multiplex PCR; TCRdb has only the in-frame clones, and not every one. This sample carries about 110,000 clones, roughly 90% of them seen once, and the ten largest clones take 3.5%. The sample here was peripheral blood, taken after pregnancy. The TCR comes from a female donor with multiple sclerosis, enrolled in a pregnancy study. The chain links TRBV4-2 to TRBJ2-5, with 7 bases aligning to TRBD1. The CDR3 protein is CASSQDPGQPQETQYF. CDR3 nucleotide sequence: TGTGCCAGCAGCCAAGACCCGGGACAGCCACAAGAGACCCAGTACTTC.